The sequence of this TCR beta chain was determined in a study of blood T cell repertoires in COVID-19. Recruited during active infection, patients (from Seattle) were subsequently followed longitudinally. In the case of this clone: Other DNA sequences in this sample translate to the same CDR3.

Germline trimming cut 5 bases from V and 2 bases from J; bases unmatched to any gene: 3. CDR1 and CDR2 from the germline V gene are SGHTA and FQGNSA. The CDR3 length is 14 residues. The protocol was immunoSEQ multiplex PCR, while the TCRdb copy is restricted to in-frame clones and leaves out a portion. The sample lists 250,000 or so clones; roughly 86% were seen once. The sequenced material came from peripheral blood. This receptor was identified in a woman aged 60-70 years with COVID-19, enrolled during active disease. The genes are TRBV7-2 and TRBJ1-2, with TRBD1 identical over 9 bases. The CDR3 loop reads CASSQGQGNYGYTF. Written as DNA, the CDR3 is TGTGCCAGCAGCCAGGGACAGGGAAACTATGGCTACACCTTC.